One T cell receptor beta chain is described in this entry. Its target is not known. The data were obtained in a study of cytomegalovirus exposure and HLA in healthy donors. Germline V gives CDR1 LGHNA, CDR2 YSLEER. J was trimmed by 5 bases and V by 1 base; bases with no gene match: 2. This CDR3 region has 14 residues. Vbeta (60) and Jbeta (13) primers were used in the PCR. Data came from immunoSEQ multiplex PCR; TCRdb stores just in-frame clones and leaves some out. Here the sample spans around 97,000 clones, 79% being singletons. Study results and limitations: Researchers catalogued approximately 170 TCR beta chains as cytomegalovirus-associated.

Sample: PBMCs. The chain uses TRBV4-3 and TRBJ1-5; 7 nucleotides agree with TRBD1. The source is a man aged 45-60 years in good health and CMV-seropositive. DNA of the CDR3: TGCGCCAGCAGCCAAGCCACAGGGGATCAGCCCCAGCATTTT. This translates into CASSQATGDQPQHF.